Below, 11 T cell receptor beta chains from the same sample are listed, as sequenced in a study of blood T cell repertoires in COVID-19. This table comes from immunoSEQ multiplex PCR, and its TCRdb copy is limited to in-frame clones, with some not included. The sample consists of fewer than 200,000 clones, 81% of them appearing once. Source material: peripheral blood. The receptor set was obtained from a woman of 80 years or more with COVID-19, enrolled during active disease.

This rearrangement joins TRBV3-1 (or the pseudogene TRBV3-2) to TRBJ1-2, with D uncertain. The CDR3 totals 14 residues. CDR1 is LGHDT and CDR2 is YNNKEL in the germline V gene (reference sequence). Trimming took 4 bases from V and 0 from J, leaving 9 bases between them. In nucleotides, the CDR3 is TGTGCCAGCAGCCTGAGAGGCCCTAACTATGGCTACACCTTC. As protein: CASSLRGPNYGYTF.

CDR3 loop: CATIVPGHSMNTEAFF. CDR3 sequence (DNA): TGTGCCACCATCGTACCGGGACATAGTATGAACACTGAAGCTTTCTTT. The rearrangement uses TRBV28 and TRBJ1-1; D perhaps matches TRBD1 (6 bases). The CDR3 covers 16 residues. Germline assignment: CDR1 MDHEN and CDR2 SYDVKM. V shed 10 bases and J shed 0 bases, with 21 bases lying between them.

This clone has a single count. The chain has TRBV9 and TRBJ2-3, with 8 bases that match TRBD2. In germline, CDR1 is SGDLS, CDR2 YYNGEE. The CDR3 runs to 15 residues. J lost 2 bases, V lost 0 bases, and 2 bases had no gene match. CDR3 nucleotide sequence: TGTGCCAGCAGCGTAGTCGGGGGGGACACAGATACGCAGTATTTT. It yields the protein CASSVVGGDTDTQYF.

The rearrangement links TRBV5-4 to TRBJ1-2; D is ambiguous. This CDR3 spans 14 amino acids. The V and J ends lost 4 bases and 4 bases respectively, with 14 bases between them. CDR1 is SGHNT and CDR2 is YYREEE in the germline V gene (reference sequence). For the CDR3, the DNA is TGTGCCAGCAGCGGAGGGCCCGGGTCCTATGGCTACACCTTC. Translated, it gives CASSGGPGSYGYTF.

The table lists this clone with a count of one. The CDR3 is CASSLGSSGGTGELFF. In DNA, the CDR3 is TGTGCCAGCAGCCTAGGGTCTAGCGGGGGCACCGGGGAGCTGTTTTTT. This chain links TRBV9 with TRBJ2-2, with 10 bases identical to TRBD2. CDR1 and CDR2 (germline): SGDLS, YYNGEE. Trimming removed 4 bases from V and 4 bases from J; junction bases left unmatched: 7. This CDR3 is 16 amino acids long.

The rearrangement joins TRBV4-3 to TRBJ1-5; D is possibly TRBD1 (5 bases). V shed 2 bases and J shed 5 bases, with 10 bases lying between them. CDR1 and CDR2 (germline): LGHNA, YSLEER. This CDR3 comprises 14 residues. Here the CDR3 reads CASSQWGRDQPQHF. The CDR3 DNA sequence: TGCGCCAGCAGCCAATGGGGGAGGGATCAGCCCCAGCATTTT.

This clone appeared a few times. The rearrangement links TRBV7-3 to TRBJ2-3; 8 nucleotides align to TRBD2. The CDR3 is 14 residues long. V was clipped by 4 bases and J by 2 bases; unmatched bases: 2. Germline assignment: CDR1 SGHTA and CDR2 FQGTGA. The CDR3: CASSSGLVTDTQYF. CDR3 nucleotides: TGTGCCAGCAGCTCGGGACTAGTCACAGATACGCAGTATTTT.

This sequence joins TRBV2 and TRBJ2-7; 9 bases align to TRBD2. CDR1 is SNHLY, CDR2 FYNNEI, per germline. The CDR3 extends over 13 amino acids. V was pared by 6 bases and J by 3 bases, with 3 bases of the junction left unmatched. CDR3 sequence reads: CASSSGGYYEQYF. The CDR3 bases are TGTGCCAGCAGCAGCGGGGGGTACTACGAGCAGTACTTC.

The V gene is TRBV7-9, the J gene TRBJ2-5; D not certain. The CDR3 runs to 8 residues. V lost 5 bases and J 13 bases, leaving 5 bases between the germline ends. The germline V gene encodes CDR1 SEHNR and CDR2 FQNEAQ (reference sequence). CDR3 sequence reads: CASSPRYF. CDR3 DNA sequence: TGTGCCAGCAGCCCCAGGTACTTC.

The J gene is TRBJ1-5, the V gene TRBV5-1; D is uncertain. Trimming removed 0 bases at V and 0 bases at J, with 7 bases between. Germline values: CDR1 SGHRS, CDR2 YFSETQ. The CDR3 has 15 amino acids. CDR3 in amino acids: CASSLGGYSNQPQHF. The CDR3 coding sequence is TGCGCCAGCAGCTTGGGCGGGTATAGCAATCAGCCCCAGCATTTT.

This rearrangement joins TRBV5-1 to TRBJ1-4; perhaps TRBD1 as D (6 bases). With 4 bases removed from V and 5 bases from J, the gap between germline ends came to 9 bases. From germline, CDR1 is SGHRS and CDR2 YFSETQ. The CDR3 runs 13 residues. CDR3: CASSGQLNEKLFF. DNA for the CDR3: TGCGCCAGCAGCGGACAGCTAAATGAAAAACTGTTTTTT. The full variable domain, its missing parts supplied by reference TRBV5-1 and TRBJ1-4, is KAGVTQTPRYLIKTRGQQVTLSCSPISGHRSVSWYQQTPGQGLQFLFEYFSETQRNKGNFPGRFSGRQFSNSRSEMNVSTLELGDSALYLCASSGQLNEKLFFGSGTQLSVL.